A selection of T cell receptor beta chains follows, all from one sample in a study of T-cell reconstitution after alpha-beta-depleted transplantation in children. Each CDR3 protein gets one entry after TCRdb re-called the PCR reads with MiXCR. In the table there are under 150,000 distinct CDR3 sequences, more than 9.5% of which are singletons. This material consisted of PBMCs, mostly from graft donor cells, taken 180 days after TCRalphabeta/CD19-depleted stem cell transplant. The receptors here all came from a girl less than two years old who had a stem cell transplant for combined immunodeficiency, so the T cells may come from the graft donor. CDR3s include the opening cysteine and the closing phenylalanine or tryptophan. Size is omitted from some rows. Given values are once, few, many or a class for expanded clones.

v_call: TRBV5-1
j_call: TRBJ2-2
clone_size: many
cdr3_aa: CASSLRTGQNTGELFF

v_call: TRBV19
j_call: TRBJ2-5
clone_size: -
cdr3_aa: CASSRGLLPGETQYF

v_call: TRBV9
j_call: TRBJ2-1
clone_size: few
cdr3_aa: CASSFTQGLAGALSYNEQFF

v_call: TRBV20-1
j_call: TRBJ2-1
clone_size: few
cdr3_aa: CSARDLVLGGREQFF

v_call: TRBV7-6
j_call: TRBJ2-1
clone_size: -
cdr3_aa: CASSLGTPRLYNEQFF

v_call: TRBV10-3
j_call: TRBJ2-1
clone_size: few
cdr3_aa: CAISTGTGIYNEQFF

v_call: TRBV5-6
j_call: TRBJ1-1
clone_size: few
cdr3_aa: CASSLVGWGVNTEAFF

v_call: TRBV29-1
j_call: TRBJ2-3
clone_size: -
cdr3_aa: CSVDGGTTSTDTQYF

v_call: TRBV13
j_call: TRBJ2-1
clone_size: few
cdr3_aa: CASSVPLLDEQFF

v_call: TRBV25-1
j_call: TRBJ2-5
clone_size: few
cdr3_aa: CASSAWDRQQETQYF

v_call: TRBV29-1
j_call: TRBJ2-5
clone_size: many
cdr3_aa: CSVGLAGGRETQYF

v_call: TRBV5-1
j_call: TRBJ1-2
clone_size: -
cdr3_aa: CASSRSGADYGYTF

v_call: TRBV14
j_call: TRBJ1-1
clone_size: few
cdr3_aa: CASSQIRGLTEAFF

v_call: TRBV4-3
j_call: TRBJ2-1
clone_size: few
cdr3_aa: CASSQDKGTEQFF

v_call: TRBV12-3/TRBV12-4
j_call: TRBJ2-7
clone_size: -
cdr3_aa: CASSPRPSYEQYF

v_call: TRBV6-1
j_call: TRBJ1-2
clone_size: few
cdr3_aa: CASTNRPTGGYTF

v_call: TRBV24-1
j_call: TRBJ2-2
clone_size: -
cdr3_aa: CATSERTGSTGELFF

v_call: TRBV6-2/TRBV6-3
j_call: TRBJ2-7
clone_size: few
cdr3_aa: CASSFSGSPYEQYF

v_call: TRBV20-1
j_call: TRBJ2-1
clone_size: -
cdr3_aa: CSARVDTYNEQFF

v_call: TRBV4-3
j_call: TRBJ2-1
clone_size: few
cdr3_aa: CASSRDRAYNEQFF

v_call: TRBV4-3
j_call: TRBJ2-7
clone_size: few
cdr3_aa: CASSLTSVSYEQYF

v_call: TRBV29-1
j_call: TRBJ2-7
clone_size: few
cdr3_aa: CSALSGRSSYEQYF

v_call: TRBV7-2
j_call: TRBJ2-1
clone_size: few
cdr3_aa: CASSLDDQSSYNEQFF

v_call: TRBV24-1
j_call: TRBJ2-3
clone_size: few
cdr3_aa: CATSDSPGQSADTQYF

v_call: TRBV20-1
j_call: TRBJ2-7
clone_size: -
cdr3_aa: CSARVTTGGRYEQYF

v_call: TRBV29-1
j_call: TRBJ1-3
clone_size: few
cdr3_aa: CSVSATSGNTIYF

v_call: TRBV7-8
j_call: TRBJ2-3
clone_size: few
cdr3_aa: CASSRDRGPYTQYF

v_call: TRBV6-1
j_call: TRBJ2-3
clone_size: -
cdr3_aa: CASGQGVYTDTQYF

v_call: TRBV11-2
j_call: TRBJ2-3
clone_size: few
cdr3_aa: CASSLELTDTQYF

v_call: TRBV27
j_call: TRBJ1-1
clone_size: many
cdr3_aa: CASRPGTDGSEAFF

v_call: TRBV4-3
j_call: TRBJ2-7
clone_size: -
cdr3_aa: CASSLGRGATYEQYF

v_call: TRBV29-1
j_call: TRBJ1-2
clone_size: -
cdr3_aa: CSVVFDRTNYGYTF

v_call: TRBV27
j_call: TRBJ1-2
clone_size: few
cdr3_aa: CASSHLTGNYGYTF

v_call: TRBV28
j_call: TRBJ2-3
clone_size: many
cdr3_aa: CASRLMGTDTQYF

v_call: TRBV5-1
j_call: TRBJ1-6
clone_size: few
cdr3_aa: CASKGSDNSPLHF

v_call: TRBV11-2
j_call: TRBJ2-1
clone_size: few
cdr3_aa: CASSPGTFGNEQFF

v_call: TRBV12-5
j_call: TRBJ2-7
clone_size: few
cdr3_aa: CASGLEGAYEQYF

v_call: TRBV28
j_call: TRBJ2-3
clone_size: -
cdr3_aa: CASSSPTSGVIRQYF

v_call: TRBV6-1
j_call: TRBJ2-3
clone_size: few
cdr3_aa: CASSTGQGTDTQYF

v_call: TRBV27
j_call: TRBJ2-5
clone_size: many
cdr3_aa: CASSLGTGGETQYF

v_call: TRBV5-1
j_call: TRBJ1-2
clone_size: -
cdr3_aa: CASRLGDGYTF